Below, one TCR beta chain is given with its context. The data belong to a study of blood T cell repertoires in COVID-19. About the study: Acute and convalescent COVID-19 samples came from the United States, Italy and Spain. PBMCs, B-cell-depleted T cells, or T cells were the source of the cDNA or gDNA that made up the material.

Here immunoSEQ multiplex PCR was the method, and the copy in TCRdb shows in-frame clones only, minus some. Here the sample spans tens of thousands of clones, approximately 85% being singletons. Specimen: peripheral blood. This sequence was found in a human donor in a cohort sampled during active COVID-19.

The DNA for the CDR3 is TGTGCCAGCAGCTCGGGACAGTTGCCCTACACCTTC. Translation gives CASSSGQLPYTF. The chain combines TRBV12-3 or TRBV12-4 with TRBJ1-2; 7 nucleotides align to TRBD1. The V and J ends lost 6 bases and 10 bases, in that order; junction bases with no gene match: 8. The CDR3 consists of 12 residues.